The 21 T cell receptor beta chains in this list originate from one sample, sequenced in a study of cytomegalovirus exposure and HLA in healthy donors. Primers: 60 Vbeta forward and 13 Jbeta reverse. Only in-frame clones appear in the TCRdb table, and some are missing; sequencing was by immunoSEQ multiplex PCR. The repertoire includes roughly 200,000 clones, roughly 87% of them detected once, and less than 1.3% sits in the top ten. The specimen sequenced was PBMCs. Receptors originate from a boy aged 2 to 10 in good health and CMV-seronegative.

The chain links TRBV19 to TRBJ2-2; 7 bases are shared with TRBD2. Looked up from germline, CDR1 is LNHDA and CDR2 is SQIVND (reference sequence). V lost 2 bases, J lost 4 bases, and 7 bases stayed unmatched. CDR3 size: 16 residues. CDR3 loop: CASSIRPSGITGELFF. The DNA for the CDR3 is TGTGCCAGTAGTATACGGCCTAGCGGTATCACCGGGGAGCTGTTTTTT.

The rearrangement links TRBV28 to TRBJ2-7, with D perhaps TRBD2 (5 bases). This CDR3 is 13 amino acids long. Trimming took off 7 bases at V and 2 bases at J, with 12 bases between the two ends. CDR1 is MDHEN and CDR2 is SYDVKM in the germline V gene. The CDR3 spells CASNREPTYEQYF. The CDR3 nucleotides read TGTGCCAGCAACCGGGAACCCACCTACGAGCAGTACTTC.

The rearrangement joins TRBV7-3 to TRBJ2-1; perhaps TRBD1 as D (6 bases). The CDR3 length is 13 residues. In germline, CDR1 is SGHTA, CDR2 FQGTGA. V lost 2 bases and J 5 bases, leaving 7 bases between the germline ends. CDR3: CASSLGQNNEQFF. The CDR3 nucleotides read TGTGCCAGCAGCTTAGGACAGAACAATGAGCAGTTCTTC.

CDR3 sequence reads: CASRESQETQYF. CDR3 DNA: TGTGCCAGCAGGGAGTCACAAGAGACCCAGTACTTC. The chain employs TRBV28 and TRBJ2-5; no reliable D call. This CDR3 is built from 12 residues. In germline, CDR1 is MDHEN, CDR2 SYDVKM. V gave up 6 bases and J gave up 2 bases, with 7 bases separating them.

The chain has TRBV10-3 and TRBJ1-1; D is perhaps TRBD1 (5 bases). The CDR3 extends over 13 amino acids. The V end lost 10 bases, the J end lost 1 base, and 13 bases lay between the germline ends. Germline V gives CDR1 ENHRY, CDR2 SYGVKD. The CDR3 nucleotides read TGTGCCACGGTCGGGGGTGGGAACACTGAAGCTTTCTTT. It encodes CATVGGGNTEAFF.

This chain connects TRBV9 to TRBJ2-5; TRBD1 matches at 8 bases. This CDR3 comprises 15 residues. Trimming took 2 bases from V and 3 from J; bases not matched to a gene: 6. CDR1 is SGDLS, CDR2 YYNGEE, per germline. The CDR3 DNA reads as TGTGCCAGCAGCGTTCAACCGACAGGGGAAGAGACCCAGTACTTC. Residues: CASSVQPTGEETQYF.

The rearrangement joins TRBV9 to TRBJ2-3, with D perhaps TRBD2 (6 bases). This CDR3 has 14 amino acids. Germline values: CDR1 SGDLS, CDR2 YYNGEE. Trimming stripped 1 base from V and 6 bases from J, with 12 bases between. In DNA, the CDR3 is TGTGCCAGCAGCGTAAATAGCGGCCCCGATACGCAGTATTTT. Protein: CASSVNSGPDTQYF.

This clone occurred a few times. The chain links TRBV6-1 to TRBJ2-1, with D possibly matching TRBD2 (5 bases). The CDR3 extends over 15 amino acids. Germline CDR1 reads MNHNS; CDR2 reads SASEGT. V dropped 3 bases and J dropped 6 bases, with 15 bases sitting between them. CDR3 DNA: TGTGCCAGCAGTGACGGCGATGAGGGCGGCAATGAGCAGTTCTTC. Its translation: CASSDGDEGGNEQFF.

V and J are TRBV29-1 and TRBJ2-1; D is unresolved. This CDR3 is 12 amino acids long. V lost 1 base and J 9 bases, leaving 10 bases between the germline ends. Germline V gene sequence: CDR1 SQVTM, CDR2 ANQGSEA. The CDR3 loop reads CSVEGRLSEQFF. In DNA, the CDR3 is TGCAGCGTTGAAGGGAGACTCTCTGAGCAGTTCTTC.

The chain's CDR3 is CASSLDQGAYEKLFF. In nucleotides, the CDR3 is TGTGCCAGCAGCTTAGACCAAGGGGCCTATGAAAAACTGTTTTTT. The chain has TRBV7-2 and TRBJ1-4; perhaps TRBD1 as D (5 bases). Germline V CDR1 and CDR2: SGHTA, FQGNSA. The CDR3 spans 15 residues. Trimming removed 1 base at V and 6 bases at J, with 12 bases between.

This clone appeared a single time. The chain links TRBV29-1 to TRBJ2-7, with 11 positions matching TRBD2. Germline CDR1 SQVTM, CDR2 ANQGSEA. J gave up 2 bases and V 4 bases, and 7 bases lay outside the gene matches. This CDR3 has 15 amino acids. In nucleotides, the CDR3 is TGCAGCGTTGCGCGTGGGACTAGCGGAGCCTACGAGCAGTACTTC. Protein product: CSVARGTSGAYEQYF.

This clone has a handful of counts. This chain connects TRBV28 to TRBJ2-2, with D possibly TRBD2 on 6 matching bases. Germline lookup yields CDR1 MDHEN and CDR2 SYDVKM. This CDR3 spans 12 amino acids. V shed 8 bases and J shed 5 bases, with 9 bases lying between them. The CDR3 region has the DNA TGTGCCAGCGGGGCGGGGACCGGGGAGCTGTTTTTT. The encoded protein is CASGAGTGELFF. The full variable domain, rest sourced from reference TRBV28 and TRBJ2-2, is DVKVTQSSRYLVKRTGEKVFLECVQDMDHENMFWYRQDPGLGLRLIYFSYDVKMKEKGDIPEGYSVSREKKERFSLILESASTNQTSMYLCASGAGTGELFFGEGSRLTVL.

The V call is TRBV28, the J call TRBJ2-5; TRBD2 matches at 16 bases. V was pared by 6 bases and J by 11 bases, with 12 bases of the junction left unmatched. There are 16 residues in the CDR3. CDR1 and CDR2 (germline): MDHEN, SYDVKM. The CDR3 nucleotides are TGTGCCAGCAGCAGGGGACTAGCGGGAGGGCCGGGGGAGCAGTACTTC. This encodes CASSRGLAGGPGEQYF. Looking up the rest from reference TRBV28 and TRBJ2-5 gives the full variable domain: DVKVTQSSRYLVKRTGEKVFLECVQDMDHENMFWYRQDPGLGLRLIYFSYDVKMKEKGDIPEGYSVSREKKERFSLILESASTNQTSMYLCASSRGLAGGPGEQYFGPGTRLLVL.

V gene TRBV18 combines with J gene TRBJ1-1; a possible D gene is TRBD1 (5 bases). The germline V gene has CDR1 KGHSH and CDR2 LQKENI. The CDR3 has 11 amino acids. Trimming pared 2 bases from V and 11 bases from J, leaving 9 bases between. This chain's CDR3 is CASSPVAGAFF. The CDR3 DNA reads as TGTGCCAGCTCACCAGTGGCAGGGGCTTTCTTT.

In DNA, the CDR3 is TGTGCCAGCAGTGCCACAGAGAGCTACGAGCAGTACTTC. Translated, it gives CASSATESYEQYF. The rearrangement uses TRBV6-5 and TRBJ2-7; D remains ambiguous. Trimming removed 5 bases at V and 3 bases at J, with 11 bases between. The CDR3 spans 13 residues. Germline V lookup: CDR1 MNHEY, CDR2 SVGAGI.

The V call is TRBV9, the J call TRBJ2-3, with D perhaps matching TRBD2 (6 bases). CDR1 and CDR2 (germline): SGDLS, YYNGEE. The length of the CDR3 is 16 residues. V was cut by 2 bases and J by 0 bases, with 13 bases left in between. The CDR3 spells CASSVTGTVSTDTQYF. For the CDR3, the DNA is TGTGCCAGCAGCGTTACCGGGACTGTGAGCACAGATACGCAGTATTTT.

V is TRBV6-5 and J is TRBJ1-6; 9 positions agree with TRBD1. The junction had 8 bases not matched to a gene; V was cut back by 7 bases and J by 7 bases. The CDR3 has 15 amino acids. Germline-derived CDR1 and CDR2 are MNHEY and SVGAGI. CDR3 nucleotides: TGTGCCAGCAAGCCACAGGGGGCTTGGAATTCACCCCTCCACTTT. Protein sequence: CASKPQGAWNSPLHF.

The chain links TRBV27 to TRBJ2-1; perhaps TRBD1 as D (7 bases). V dropped 0 bases and J dropped 6 bases, with 18 bases sitting between them. The CDR3 covers 17 residues. The V gene's germline CDR1 is MNHEY and CDR2 SMNVEV (reference sequence). CDR3 in amino acids: CASSLSAGQSNRNEQFF. The DNA for the CDR3 is TGTGCCAGCAGTTTATCGGCGGGACAGTCGAATCGCAATGAGCAGTTCTTC.

This chain joins TRBV30 and TRBJ2-5; weak D call: TRBD2 (6 bases). Germline V gene lookup returns CDR1 GTSNPN and CDR2 SVGIG (reference sequence). This CDR3 has 12 residues. Deletions cut 5 bases from V and 4 bases from J, with 11 bases between. The CDR3 DNA reads as TGTGCCTGGGGACTACCAGGAGAGACCCAGTACTTC. Protein product: CAWGLPGETQYF. Supplemented by reference TRBV30 and TRBJ2-5, the full variable domain reads SQTIHQWPATLVQPVGSPLSLECTVEGTSNPNLYWYRQAAGRGLQLLFYSVGIGQISSEVPQNLSASRPQDRQFILSSKKLLLSDSGFYLCAWGLPGETQYFGPGTRLLVL.

The V and J genes are TRBV6-1 and TRBJ2-5, with TRBD2 as a possible D gene (6 bases). Germline V gives CDR1 MNHNS, CDR2 SASEGT. There are 15 residues in the CDR3. Trimming shortened V by 8 bases and J by 2 bases, and 18 bases separated the two germline ends. CDR3: CASSFTGESQETQYF. CDR3 DNA: TGTGCCAGCTCCTTTACGGGGGAGAGTCAAGAGACCCAGTACTTC.

The chain couples TRBV27 to TRBJ2-7; 10 bases align to TRBD1. The CDR3 length is 15 residues. With V trimmed by 1 base and J by 5 bases, 5 bases remained unmatched. CDR1 is MNHEY and CDR2 is SMNVEV in the germline V gene (reference sequence). Written as DNA, the CDR3 is TGTGCCAGCAGTTTATTGGGACAGGGGATCCACGAGCAGTACTTC. Protein: CASSLLGQGIHEQYF.